The present T cell receptor (beta chain) was sequenced within a study of T cell repertoires in cytomegalovirus infection. For the study at large: Recently identified HLA-C-restricted and well-studied HLA-B-restricted CMV epitopes were used. Matching HLA type and CMV infection were both indicated by public TCR beta signatures. Points from the study as a whole: Cumulative frequency of public TCR beta families picked out carriers of CMV plus the relevant HLA.

A word on this clonotype: Its specificity is unknown.

Via MiXCR, TCRdb re-called the reads, giving one row per CDR3 protein. The sample has some 940,000 distinct CDR3 sequences, around a third seen once; the top ten hold 11% to 15%. V shed 2 bases, J shed 4 bases, and the junction held 7 bases outside the gene matches. Germline V lookup: CDR1 SGHDN, CDR2 FVKESK. The CDR3 covers 16 residues. The J gene is TRBJ2-1, the V gene TRBV14; 8 bases align to TRBD1. This specimen consisted of cultured CD8+ T cells from PBMCs, obtained from culture after CMV antigen stimulation. The clonotype was recovered from a human donor in good health (CMV status not recorded). Some clones in this sample may be carry-over from other donors' samples. For the CDR3, the DNA is TGTGCCAGCAGCCAACCCGGACAGGGAGATTACAATGAGCAGTTCTTC. Amino acid sequence: CASSQPGQGDYNEQFF.